These T cell receptor beta chains were read from a single sample in a study of T cell responses to AZD1222 COVID-19 vaccine. The protocol was immunoSEQ multiplex PCR, while the TCRdb copy is restricted to in-frame clones and leaves out a portion. The sample shows about 120,000 clones, about 90% of them seen only once. This sample comprised peripheral blood, obtained on day 0 of AZD1222 vaccination. All receptors come from an adult in good health. Both conserved end residues are trimmed from each CDR3.

j_gene: TRBJ2-3; v_gene: TRBV10-3; CDR3aa: AITPGQGGGTDTQY
j_gene: TRBJ1-2; v_gene: TRBV6-5; CDR3aa: ASSYSESTGYGYT
j_gene: TRBJ1-2; v_gene: TRBV24-1; CDR3aa: ATSDLAGPNYGYT
j_gene: TRBJ2-7; v_gene: TRBV21-1; CDR3aa: ASSSPRELYEQY
j_gene: TRBJ2-5; v_gene: TRBV11-3; CDR3aa: ASSKRGWEETQY
j_gene: TRBJ1-2; v_gene: TRBV6-5; CDR3aa: ASSYSPQGGGYGYT
j_gene: TRBJ2-7; v_gene: TRBV6-5; CDR3aa: ASSYRPDRGYEQY
j_gene: TRBJ2-7; v_gene: TRBV6-5; CDR3aa: ASDQDRVNEQY
j_gene: TRBJ1-2; v_gene: TRBV10-3; CDR3aa: AISERVSNYGYT
j_gene: TRBJ1-4; v_gene: TRBV6-1; CDR3aa: ASSEAGTGNEKLF
j_gene: TRBJ2-1; v_gene: TRBV4-3; CDR3aa: ASSQDALGSGLAYNEQF
j_gene: TRBJ2-7; v_gene: TRBV28; CDR3aa: ASSPRGGEQY
j_gene: TRBJ2-7; v_gene: TRBV4-3; CDR3aa: ASSQGPSSGRFYEQY
j_gene: TRBJ1-1; v_gene: TRBV14; CDR3aa: ASSQIRDTEAF
j_gene: TRBJ1-4; v_gene: TRBV11-2; CDR3aa: ASRPGQIREKLF
j_gene: TRBJ1-1; v_gene: TRBV6-2/TRBV6-3; CDR3aa: ASSYPRPVGITEAF
j_gene: TRBJ2-7; v_gene: TRBV19; CDR3aa: ASSGGFYEQY
j_gene: TRBJ2-1; v_gene: TRBV4-3; CDR3aa: ASSLTPGTRDEQF
j_gene: TRBJ1-2; v_gene: TRBV25-1; CDR3aa: ASSARGGANYGYT
j_gene: TRBJ2-2; v_gene: TRBV15; CDR3aa: ATSGDRVQTGELF
j_gene: TRBJ2-7; v_gene: TRBV7-2; CDR3aa: ASSLERPMTATREQY
j_gene: TRBJ2-3; v_gene: TRBV5-4; CDR3aa: ASSLATWEAGGLGTQY
j_gene: TRBJ1-4; v_gene: TRBV25-1; CDR3aa: ASRGGTAEKLF
j_gene: TRBJ1-1; v_gene: TRBV11-3; CDR3aa: ASSLATDRGHNTEAF
j_gene: TRBJ2-1; v_gene: TRBV7-6; CDR3aa: ASSRVPFGQSSEQF
j_gene: TRBJ2-7; v_gene: TRBV6-5; CDR3aa: ASSYSGGLAYEQY
j_gene: TRBJ1-1; v_gene: TRBV3-1/TRBV3-2; CDR3aa: ASSQLTMNTEAF
j_gene: TRBJ1-2; v_gene: TRBV6-5; CDR3aa: ASGRAYGYT
j_gene: TRBJ1-6; v_gene: TRBV27; CDR3aa: ASSLYLGHGSPLH
j_gene: TRBJ1-2; v_gene: TRBV9; CDR3aa: ASSDNRETDYGYT
j_gene: TRBJ1-5; v_gene: TRBV10-3; CDR3aa: AISESVSKPQH
j_gene: TRBJ2-7; v_gene: TRBV6-6; CDR3aa: ASSLGLAGPYEQY
j_gene: TRBJ1-2; v_gene: TRBV5-1; CDR3aa: ASSLGVTGVWYGYT
j_gene: TRBJ1-4; v_gene: TRBV5-1; CDR3aa: ASSLTQGAHEKLF
j_gene: TRBJ1-4; v_gene: TRBV6-5; CDR3aa: ASSSQGSEEKLF
j_gene: TRBJ2-7; v_gene: TRBV3-1/TRBV3-2; CDR3aa: ASSHVPGQGAREQY
j_gene: TRBJ1-6; v_gene: TRBV19; CDR3aa: ASRTGTGVTNSPLH
j_gene: TRBJ1-2; v_gene: TRBV5-1; CDR3aa: ASRETGARAYGYT
j_gene: TRBJ2-3; v_gene: TRBV5-6; CDR3aa: ASSLALAESTDTQY
j_gene: TRBJ1-1; v_gene: TRBV18; CDR3aa: ASSPQQGTEAF
j_gene: TRBJ2-7; v_gene: TRBV4-1; CDR3aa: ASSQGFQAPYEQY
j_gene: TRBJ1-6; v_gene: TRBV9; CDR3aa: ASSAAGLFRALH
j_gene: TRBJ2-3; v_gene: TRBV7-6; CDR3aa: ASSSLQGVPPDTQY
j_gene: TRBJ1-4; v_gene: TRBV24-1; CDR3aa: ATSRGGIGSTNEKLF
j_gene: TRBJ1-2; v_gene: TRBV7-9; CDR3aa: ASSFPLGSDYGYT
j_gene: TRBJ2-7; v_gene: TRBV2; CDR3aa: ASIEGPMSYEQY
j_gene: TRBJ2-2; v_gene: TRBV6-5; CDR3aa: ASSYGDTDNTGELF